The rows below give T cell receptor beta chains drawn from one sample of a study of stem cell transplantation in POMP-related autoinflammatory disease. Method: immunoSEQ multiplex PCR; TCRdb's copy keeps in-frame clones and lacks some. The sample has some 65,000 clones, roughly 90% seen once. The source was CD4+ T cells from PBMCs, collected after stem cell transplantation. These receptors came from a human patient with POMP-related autoinflammation and immune dysregulation (PRAID). Some T cells may be transferred from the graft donor. Both conserved end residues are part of each CDR3. A D gene is named only where the DNA matches it firmly. Clone size is stated in some rows and not others, as once, few, many or a class when expanded.

CASSLEGVEDEQYF	TGTGCCAGCAGCTTGGAAGGGGTAGAGGACGAGCAGTACTTC	-	-	TRBV5-8	TRBJ2-7
CASSPGGQNTGELFF	TGTGCCAGCAGTCCCGGGGGACAGAACACCGGGGAGCTGTTTTTT	-	-	TRBV6-5	TRBJ2-2
CAWDFGGSYNSPLHF	TGTGCCTGGGACTTCGGCGGCTCCTATAATTCACCCCTCCACTTT	-	-	TRBV30	TRBJ1-6
CASSLGDRGGSGYTF	TGCGCCAGCAGCTTGGGGGACAGGGGCGGTTCGGGCTACACCTTC	-	TRBD1	TRBV5-1	TRBJ1-2
CASSSRRVYNSPLHF	TGTGCCAGCAGCTCAAGACGAGTTTATAATTCACCCCTCCACTTT	-	-	TRBV3-1/TRBV3-2	TRBJ1-6
CASSHQGLNTEAFF	TGCGCCAGCAGCCACCAGGGCTTGAACACTGAAGCTTTCTTT	-	-	TRBV4-1	TRBJ1-1
CASRTAQETQYF	TGCGCCAGCAGGACAGCCCAAGAGACCCAGTACTTC	once	-	TRBV5-1	TRBJ2-5
CSASVSAIRTGELFF	TGCAGTGCTAGTGTATCGGCGATCCGCACCGGGGAGCTGTTTTTT	-	-	TRBV20-1	TRBJ2-2
CASSKSRRVGTGFSYEQYF	TGTGCCAGCAGCAAAAGTAGGCGCGTGGGGACAGGGTTCTCCTACGAGCAGTACTTC	-	-	TRBV21-1	TRBJ2-7
CASSPGLDGIQYF	TGTGCCAGTAGCCCGGGACTGGACGGCATTCAGTACTTC	-	-	TRBV19	TRBJ2-4
CASSFGWASRDTDTQYF	TGTGCCAGCAGCTTCGGCTGGGCTAGCAGGGACACAGATACGCAGTATTTT	-	-	TRBV21-1	TRBJ2-3
CASTYRDKERNEQFF	TGTGCCAGCACCTATCGGGACAAGGAAAGGAATGAGCAGTTCTTC	medium-sized	-	TRBV7-9	TRBJ2-1
CASSGGPYGYTF	TGTGCCAGCAGCGGGGGCCCCTATGGCTACACCTTC	once	-	TRBV5-4	TRBJ1-2
CASSHPGGSKNIQYF	TGCGCCAGCAGCCATCCAGGGGGCTCCAAAAACATTCAGTACTTC	-	TRBD1	TRBV5-1	TRBJ2-4
CASSFRVQETQYF	TGTGCCAGCAGCTTTAGGGTCCAAGAGACCCAGTACTTC	-	-	TRBV11-2	TRBJ2-5
CASSQGRVYNSPLHF	TGTGCCAGCAGCCAAGGCCGAGTTTATAATTCACCCCTCCACTTT	-	-	TRBV3-1/TRBV3-2	TRBJ1-6
CASSDRDTEAFF	TGTGCCAGCTCAGATAGGGACACTGAAGCTTTCTTT	-	-	TRBV18	TRBJ1-1
CASSIRLAGGYNEQFF	TGTGCCAGTAGTATACGACTAGCGGGGGGCTACAATGAGCAGTTCTTC	-	TRBD2	TRBV19	TRBJ2-1
CASRGGYEQYF	TGTGCCAGCAGGGGCGGCTACGAGCAGTACTTC	-	-	TRBV28	TRBJ2-7
CASSQGLPQHF	TGTGCCAGCAGCCAAGGTTTGCCCCAGCATTTT	few	-	TRBV6-2/TRBV6-3	TRBJ1-5
CASSLGGTISEQYF	TGTGCCAGCAGTTTAGGTGGGACTATAAGCGAGCAGTACTTC	-	TRBD2	TRBV27	TRBJ2-7
CASRGLAGGQDTQYF	TGTGCCAGTAGGGGGTTAGCGGGAGGGCAAGATACGCAGTATTTT	-	TRBD2	TRBV19	TRBJ2-3
CASIKTGAHHKGQPQHF	TGTGCCAGCATTAAAACAGGGGCTCATCACAAAGGTCAGCCCCAGCATTTT	few	TRBD1	TRBV19	TRBJ1-5
CASSLGLADTGELFF	TGTGCCAGCTCACTGGGACTAGCGGATACCGGGGAGCTGTTTTTT	-	TRBD2	TRBV18	TRBJ2-2
CASSLRLAGGQTGELFF	TGTGCCAGCAGTCTGCGACTAGCGGGAGGGCAAACCGGGGAGCTGTTTTTT	-	TRBD2	TRBV28	TRBJ2-2
CATTDRGRAGELFF	TGTGCCACAACCGACAGGGGAAGGGCCGGGGAGCTGTTTTTT	-	TRBD1	TRBV19	TRBJ2-2
CASSLGGQGSRSPLHF	TGTGCCAGCAGCTTAGGGGGACAGGGAAGTCGTTCACCCCTCCACTTT	-	TRBD1	TRBV7-9	TRBJ1-6
CASSSPTIGVANTEAFF	TGTGCCAGCAGTTCCCCGACGATCGGGGTGGCGAACACTGAAGCTTTCTTT	-	-	TRBV28	TRBJ1-1
CASTAGLDNEQFF	TGCGCCAGCACCGCCGGACTAGACAATGAGCAGTTCTTC	-	TRBD2	TRBV5-1	TRBJ2-1
CASSQDGREGPYEQYF	TGTGCCAGCAGCCAAGATGGCCGGGAGGGCCCCTACGAGCAGTACTTC	-	TRBD2	TRBV4-2	TRBJ2-7
CASSLRLAAYNEQFF	TGTGCCAGCAGCCTGAGACTAGCAGCCTACAATGAGCAGTTCTTC	-	TRBD2	TRBV3-1/TRBV3-2	TRBJ2-1
CASSWDTDQPQHF	TGCGCCAGCAGCTGGGACACGGATCAGCCCCAGCATTTT	-	-	TRBV5-1	TRBJ1-5
CASGPRNYEQYF	TGTGCCAGTGGTCCAAGAAACTACGAGCAGTACTTC	medium-sized	-	TRBV19	TRBJ2-7
CSVVGLEETQYF	TGCAGCGTGGTAGGACTGGAGGAGACCCAGTACTTC	-	-	TRBV29-1	TRBJ2-5
CASSQDPGHIYGYTF	TGTGCCAGCAGCCAAGATCCCGGACACATCTATGGCTACACCTTC	-	-	TRBV3-1/TRBV3-2	TRBJ1-2
CASSSYGSGRRNEQFF	TGTGCCAGCAGCTCCTATGGGAGCGGAAGGAGGAATGAGCAGTTCTTC	-	-	TRBV5-4	TRBJ2-1
CASGLLKGSGNTIYF	TGTGCCAGCGGCCTACTCAAGGGGTCTGGAAACACCATATATTTT	-	-	TRBV11-2	TRBJ1-3